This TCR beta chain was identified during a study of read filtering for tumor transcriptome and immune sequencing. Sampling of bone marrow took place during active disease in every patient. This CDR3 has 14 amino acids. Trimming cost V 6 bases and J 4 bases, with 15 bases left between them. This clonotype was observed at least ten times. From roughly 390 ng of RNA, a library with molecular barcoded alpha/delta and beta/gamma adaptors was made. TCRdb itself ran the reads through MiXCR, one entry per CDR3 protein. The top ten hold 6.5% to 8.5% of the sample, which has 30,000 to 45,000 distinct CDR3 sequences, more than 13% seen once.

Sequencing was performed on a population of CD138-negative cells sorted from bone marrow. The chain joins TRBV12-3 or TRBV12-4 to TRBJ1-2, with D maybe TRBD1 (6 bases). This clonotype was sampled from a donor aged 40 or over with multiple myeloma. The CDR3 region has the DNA TGTGCCAGCAGCTACAGGGCTACTACCTATGGCTACACCTTC. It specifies CASSYRATTYGYTF.